These 4 T cell receptor beta chains were sequenced from one sample in a study of PD-1 blockade in mismatch repair-deficient tumors. Generated by immunoSEQ multiplex PCR, the TCRdb table keeps only in-frame clones and is missing some. Of roughly 120,000 clones in the sample, about nine tenths were seen once. The source material was peripheral blood, sampled 70 to 73 weeks after starting pembrolizumab. All receptors derive from an adult with mismatch repair-deficient cancer.

The CDR3, as DNA: TGTGCCAGCAGCTCGCGTCACAGGGGGCAGACCCAGTACTTC. Protein: CASSSRHRGQTQYF. The chain has TRBV11-3 and TRBJ2-5; 9 bases match TRBD1. The V and J ends lost 4 bases and 6 bases, in that order; junction bases with no gene match: 6. The CDR3 contains 14 residues. Germline V CDR1 and CDR2: SGHNT, YENEEA. Looking up the rest from reference TRBV11-3 and TRBJ2-5 gives the full variable domain: EAGVVQSPRYKIIEKKQPVAFWCNPISGHNTLYWYLQNLGQGPELLIRYENEEAVDDSQLPKDRFSAERLKGVDSTLKIQPAELGDSAVYLCASSSRHRGQTQYFGPGTRLLVL.

This chain connects TRBV27 to TRBJ2-2, with D unresolved. In germline, CDR1 is MNHEY, CDR2 SMNVEV (reference sequence). The V end lost 3 bases, the J end lost 4 bases, and 9 bases lay between the germline ends. The CDR3 spans 14 residues. CDR3 sequence: CASSFGFGTGELFF. The DNA for the CDR3 is TGTGCCAGCAGTTTTGGGTTTGGCACCGGGGAGCTGTTTTTT.

The rearrangement uses TRBV7-9 and TRBJ2-7; D uncertain. V lost 3 bases to trimming and J lost 4 bases, with 10 bases between them. The CDR3 has 13 amino acids. Germline V gives CDR1 SEHNR, CDR2 FQNEAQ (reference sequence). The CDR3 DNA reads TGTGCCAGCAGCTTTGGCGTTGCGTACGAGCAGTACTTC. Protein: CASSFGVAYEQYF.

The chain combines TRBV14 with TRBJ2-3; tentative D call: TRBD2 (6 bases). From germline, CDR1 is SGHDN and CDR2 FVKESK. V was trimmed by 4 bases and J by 4 bases, leaving 18 bases between them. The CDR3 has 16 residues. CDR3 sequence (DNA): TGTGCCAGCAGCCCCTTTGCCGGGAGTCTCGCAGATACGCAGTATTTT. Its translation: CASSPFAGSLADTQYF.